This T cell receptor beta chain was sequenced during a study of T cells in Graves' hyperthyroidism and ophthalmopathy. For the study at large: Peripheral blood specimens were obtained at initial diagnosis, prior to any treatment.

General study results and limits: Expanded thyroid clonotypes (above 0.001) were mostly also found in blood.

Based on clinical symptoms, serum thyroxine and TRAb, thyroid ultrasound and orbital computed tomography, diagnoses were reached. Trimming cost V 0 bases and J 0 bases, with 15 bases left between them. In germline, CDR1 is DFQATT, CDR2 SNEGSKA (reference sequence). The CDR3 extends over 16 amino acids. Template material for amplifying TCR beta CDR3 regions consisted of RNA transcripts. The TCR CDR3 was amplified in a first-round RT-PCR using the HTBI primer set. TCRdb redid the calling of the multiplex PCR reads with MiXCR, one entry per CDR3 protein. This sample carries more than 350,000 distinct CDR3 sequences, around 13% of them seen once, and the ten largest clones take roughly a fifth. This clonotype was observed a few times. The antigen remains undetermined. A much bigger clone sits one base away, suggesting this may be a read error. No conserved phenylalanine or tryptophan is present at the end of the CDR3, so a read error is the likely explanation.

The source is a woman in her thirties with Graves' ophthalmopathy. Material for sequencing was blood. The rearrangement links TRBV20-1 to TRBJ2-7; no clear D gene. The CDR3 reads CSARDPGRIPSYEQYL. DNA for the CDR3: TGCAGTGCTAGAGATCCCGGGCGGATCCCCTCCTACGAGCAGTACCTC.